This T cell receptor (beta chain) appears in the sequencing data of a study of siplizumab effects on memory and regulatory T cells (dated by TCRdb to between 2018 and 2021). About the full investigation: The study examined how the anti-CD2 antibody siplizumab affects alloreactive T-cell subsets in allogeneic mixed lymphocyte reactions built from human PBMCs. Study-wide conclusions, independent of this receptor: In reactions with siplizumab, an average of 68.8% of mappable alloreactive CD4+ clones were Treg-derived, compared with 26.9% in control reactions. Unstimulated naive T cells appeared to be more diverse than memory T cells, and naive cells seemed to make a substantial contribution to the alloresponse. Roughly 80-95% of proliferating CD4+ or CD8+ clones could not be assigned a naive or memory phenotype. Sequences below about 10^-5 frequency were poorly captured, so only a minor fraction of alloreactive clones could be mapped to unstimulated subsets. Siplizumab significantly reduced the cumulative frequency of alloreactive sequences traceable to unstimulated CD4+ memory T cells. The suppressive function of proliferating Tregs from siplizumab cultures was not functionally confirmed.

The receptor library was made with the immunoSEQ multiplex PCR assay. About 10^5 TCR templates per sample were assayed by the deep sequencing platform. Genomic DNA extracted from sorted T cells was the material used for TCRbeta CDR3 sequencing. In the original analysis: Clonal analysis of TCRbeta CDR3 data was done in the R programming language. Unstimulated samples were compared with post-reaction CFSE-low samples to define alloreactive CD4+ and CD8+ clones. Regulatory or non-regulatory origin was assigned to alloreactive CD4+ clones by matching of sequences to sorted unstimulated Treg and non-Treg repertoires. Drawn from immuneACCESS, this table holds only the in-frame rearrangements with V and J called that TCRdb kept. Clones are partly lost; checked studies trace under half to an unresolved V gene and leave the rest unexplained. V, J and clone size were drawn from that table, and D and trimming were deduced from the DNA. For this sample there are about 82,000 clones; around 90% appear just once. The top ten constitute 1.5% of the sample.

According to the germline V gene (reference sequence), CDR1 reads LNHDA and CDR2 reads SQIVND. Including the terminal cysteine and phenylalanine, the CDR3 comprises 13 residues. This entry keeps only the CDR3 DNA: 39 bases, framed from base 1. V sheds 10 bases and J sheds 7 bases, leaving 16 bases between their ends. In the case of this clone: The clone's antigen remains unknown. Base-call qualities are not available, and no considerably larger clone is one nucleotide away.

Sorted unstimulated T cells, along with proliferating T cells recovered from mixed lymphocyte reactions, underwent TCRbeta CDR3 sequencing. Fresh whole blood from some ten HLA-typed healthy donors was used as the source from which PBMCs were isolated. Unstimulated CD4+ regulatory T cells were FACS-sorted to map the origin of alloreactive clones. This TCR was recovered from a human donor in good health. Recombination linked TRBV19 to TRBJ1-4, with the D gene not confidently named. Sequenced material: Tregs sorted from blood. Here is the DNA: TGTGCCACCACGAAAGGATTGGGTGAAAAACTGTTTTTT. It codes for CATTKGLGEKLFF.